Listed here are 10 T cell receptor beta chains from one sample, sequenced in a study of cytomegalovirus exposure and HLA in healthy donors. The PCR ran on 60 Vbeta and 13 Jbeta primers. Profiling relied on immunoSEQ multiplex PCR, and the TCRdb table lists in-frame clones only, not all of them. In the table there are roughly 45,000 clones, approximately 77% of which are singletons. Sequences were obtained from PBMCs. Receptors originate from a man aged 25-45 years in good health and CMV-seronegative.

The J gene is TRBJ2-7, the V gene TRBV19; possibly TRBD2 for D (7 bases). The V gene's germline CDR1 is LNHDA and CDR2 SQIVND (reference sequence). This CDR3 comprises 19 residues. V lost 3 bases and J 0 bases, leaving 24 bases between the germline ends. The CDR3 loop reads CASSISAGEGWSSSYEQYF. The DNA of the CDR3 is TGTGCCAGTAGTATCTCGGCAGGGGAGGGTTGGTCCAGCTCCTACGAGCAGTACTTC.

The rearrangement links TRBV10-1 to TRBJ2-1; D is possibly TRBD2 (5 bases). CDR1 and CDR2 (germline): WNHNN, SYGVQD (reference sequence). The CDR3 is 16 residues long. The V end was cut by 3 bases, the J end by 4 bases, with 16 bases between. Here the CDR3 reads CASSDSPISEYNEQFF. The CDR3 DNA reads TGCGCCAGCAGTGATTCCCCCATTAGCGAGTACAATGAGCAGTTCTTC.

The rearrangement links TRBV6-5 to TRBJ2-7; 11 bases are a match to TRBD2. CDR1 MNHEY and CDR2 SVGAGI come from the germline V gene. The CDR3 contains 14 residues. The V gene end was trimmed by 5 bases and the J gene end by 2 bases; junction bases not matched to a gene: 2. CDR3: CASSRLAGTYEQYF. The CDR3 nucleotides are TGTGCCAGCAGTCGACTAGCGGGAACCTACGAGCAGTACTTC.

The rearrangement uses TRBV13 and TRBJ2-7; TRBD1 aligns across 7 bases. The CDR3 spans 14 residues. The V segment lost 4 bases and the J segment 5 bases; nucleotides outside the gene matches: 8. Germline V gives CDR1 PRHDT, CDR2 FYEKMQ (reference sequence). This CDR3 is CASSSSTGADEQYF. CDR3 coding DNA: TGTGCCAGCAGCTCCTCCACAGGGGCGGACGAGCAGTACTTC.

The rearrangement links TRBV9 to TRBJ2-7; the D gene is possibly TRBD1 (6 bases). Germline assignment: CDR1 SGDLS and CDR2 YYNGEE. The CDR3 runs to 13 residues. The V and J ends lost 0 bases and 6 bases respectively, with 10 bases between them. The CDR3: CASSVGQGSEQYF. The CDR3 DNA reads as TGTGCCAGCAGCGTAGGCCAGGGGAGCGAGCAGTACTTC.

The chain couples TRBV7-2 to TRBJ2-2; TRBD1 agrees at 11 bases. The CDR3 runs to 17 residues. The V gene end was trimmed by 5 bases and the J gene end by 2 bases; junction bases not matched to a gene: 7. Germline V CDR1 and CDR2: SGHTA, FQGNSA. CDR3 in DNA: TGTGCCAGCAGCCTGACGGGACAGGGGGGAAACACCGGGGAGCTGTTTTTT. Translating it yields CASSLTGQGGNTGELFF.

The chain is built from TRBV18 and TRBJ1-1; D gene unclear. The CDR3 length is 13 residues. Deletions cut 2 bases from V and 5 bases from J, with 9 bases between. Looked up from germline, CDR1 is KGHSH and CDR2 is LQKENI. DNA for the CDR3: TGTGCCAGCTCACCAAATTCTGTTACTGAAGCTTTCTTT. It specifies CASSPNSVTEAFF. The whole variable domain, remainder taken from reference TRBV18 and TRBJ1-1, is NAGVMQNPRHLVRRRGQEARLRCSPMKGHSHVYWYRQLPEEGLKFMVYLQKENIIDESGMPKERFSAEFPKEGPSILRIQQVVRGDSAAYFCASSPNSVTEAFFGQGTRLTVV.

The CDR3 sequence is CAISAQGDREAFF. The CDR3 nucleotides are TGTGCCATCAGCGCCCAGGGGGACAGAGAAGCTTTCTTT. The genes are TRBV10-3 and TRBJ1-1; 7 nucleotides line up with TRBD1. The CDR3 has 13 residues. V shed 6 bases and J 8 bases; nucleotides not matched to a gene: 9. CDR1 and CDR2 (germline): ENHRY, SYGVKD.

This chain links TRBV30 with TRBJ1-2; D unresolved. The CDR3 is 14 residues long. Between the trimmed V and J ends, which lost 1 base and 0 bases, there was a span of 9 bases. Germline CDR1 and CDR2: GTSNPN and SVGIG (reference sequence). Here the CDR3 DNA reads TGTGCCTGGAGTGCAAAACAGCCTAACTATGGCTACACCTTC. Its translation: CAWSAKQPNYGYTF.

This clone was counted only a few times. This chain joins TRBV2 and TRBJ2-1; 8 positions match TRBD2. The CDR3 covers 15 residues. In germline, CDR1 is SNHLY, CDR2 FYNNEI. Losses at the gene ends were 6 bases for V and 4 bases for J; bases not matched to a gene: 8. The DNA of the CDR3 is TGTGCCAGCAGGGCACTAGCGGTTCGATACAATGAGCAGTTCTTC. Residues: CASRALAVRYNEQFF.